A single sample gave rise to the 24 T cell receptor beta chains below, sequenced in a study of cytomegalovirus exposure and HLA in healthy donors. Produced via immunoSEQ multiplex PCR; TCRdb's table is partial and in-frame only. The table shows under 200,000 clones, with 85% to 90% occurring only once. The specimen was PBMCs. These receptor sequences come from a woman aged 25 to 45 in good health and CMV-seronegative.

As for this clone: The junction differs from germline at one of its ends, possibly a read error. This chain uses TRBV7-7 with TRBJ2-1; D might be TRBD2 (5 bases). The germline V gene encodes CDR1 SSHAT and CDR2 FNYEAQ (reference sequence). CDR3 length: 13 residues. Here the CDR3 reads CASSLEGRNEQFF. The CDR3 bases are TGTGCTAGCAGCTTAGAGGGCCGCAATGAGCAGTTCTTC.

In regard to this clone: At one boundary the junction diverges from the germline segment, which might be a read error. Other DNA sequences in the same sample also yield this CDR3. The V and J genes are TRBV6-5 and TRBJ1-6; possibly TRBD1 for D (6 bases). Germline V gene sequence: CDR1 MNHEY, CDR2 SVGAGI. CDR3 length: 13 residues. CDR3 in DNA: TGCGCCAGCAGGCGGGGGCAGAATTCACCCCTCCACTTT. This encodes CASRRGQNSPLHF.

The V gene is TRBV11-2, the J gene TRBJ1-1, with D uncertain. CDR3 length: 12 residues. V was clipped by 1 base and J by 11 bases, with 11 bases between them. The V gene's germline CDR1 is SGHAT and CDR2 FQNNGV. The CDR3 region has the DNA TGTGCCAGCAGCTTAGCGGAGGAAAGGGCTTTCTTT. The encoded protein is CASSLAEERAFF.

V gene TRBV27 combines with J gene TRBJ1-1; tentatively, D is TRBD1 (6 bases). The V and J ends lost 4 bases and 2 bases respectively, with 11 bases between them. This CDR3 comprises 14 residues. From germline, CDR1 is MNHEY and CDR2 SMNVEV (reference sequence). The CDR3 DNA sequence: TGTGCCAGCAGTTGGGGCAGGGGAAACACTGAAGCTTTCTTT. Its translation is CASSWGRGNTEAFF.

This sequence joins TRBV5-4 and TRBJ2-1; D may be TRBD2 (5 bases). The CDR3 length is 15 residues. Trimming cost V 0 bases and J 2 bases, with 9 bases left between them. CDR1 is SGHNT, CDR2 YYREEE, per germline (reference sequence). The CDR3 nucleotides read TGTGCCAGCAGCTTGGGGGTAGCGCCCTACAATGAGCAGTTCTTC. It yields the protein CASSLGVAPYNEQFF. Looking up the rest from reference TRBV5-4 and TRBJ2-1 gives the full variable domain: ETGVTQSPTHLIKTRGQQVTLRCSSQSGHNTVSWYQQALGQGPQFIFQYYREEENGRGNFPPRFSGLQFPNYSSELNVNALELDDSALYLCASSLGVAPYNEQFFGPGTRLTVL.

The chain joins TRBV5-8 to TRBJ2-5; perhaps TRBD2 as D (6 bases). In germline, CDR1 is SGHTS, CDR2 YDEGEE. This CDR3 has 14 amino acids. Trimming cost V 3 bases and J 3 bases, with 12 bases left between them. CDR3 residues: CASSSWRGEETQYF. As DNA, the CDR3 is TGTGCCAGCAGCTCTTGGAGGGGAGAAGAGACCCAGTACTTC.

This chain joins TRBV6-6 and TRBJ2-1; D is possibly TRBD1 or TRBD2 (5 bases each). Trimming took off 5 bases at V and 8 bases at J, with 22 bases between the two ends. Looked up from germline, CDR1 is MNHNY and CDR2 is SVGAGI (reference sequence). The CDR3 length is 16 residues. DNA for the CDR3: TGTGCCAGCAGTCAGGGTGGAGGCCAGAAGTACTATGAGCAGTTCTTC. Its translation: CASSQGGGQKYYEQFF.

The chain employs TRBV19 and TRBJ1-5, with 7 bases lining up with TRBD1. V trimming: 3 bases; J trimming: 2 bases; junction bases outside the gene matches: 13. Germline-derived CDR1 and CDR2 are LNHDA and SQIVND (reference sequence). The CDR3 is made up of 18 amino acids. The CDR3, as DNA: TGTGCCAGTAGTATTGCGTCAGGGGGTGGTGGGGGCAATCAGCCCCAGCATTTT. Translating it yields CASSIASGGGGGNQPQHF. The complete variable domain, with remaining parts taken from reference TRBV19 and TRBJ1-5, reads DGGITQSPKYLFRKEGQNVTLSCEQNLNHDAMYWYRQDPGQGLRLIYYSQIVNDFQKGDIAEGYSVSREKKESFPLTVTSAQKNPTAFYLCASSIASGGGGGNQPQHFGDGTRLSIL.

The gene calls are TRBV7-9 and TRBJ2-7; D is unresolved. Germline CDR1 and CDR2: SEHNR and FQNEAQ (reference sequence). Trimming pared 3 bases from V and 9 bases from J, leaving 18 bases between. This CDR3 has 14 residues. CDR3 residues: CASSLQVLASPQYF. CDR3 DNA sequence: TGTGCCAGCAGCTTGCAGGTCCTCGCTTCTCCGCAGTACTTC.

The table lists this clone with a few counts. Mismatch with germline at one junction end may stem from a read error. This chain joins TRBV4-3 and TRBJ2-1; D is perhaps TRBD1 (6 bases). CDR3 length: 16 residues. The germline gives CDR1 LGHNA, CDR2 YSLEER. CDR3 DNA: TGCGCCAGCAGCCAAGATAATCAGGGGTCCTTCAATGAGCAGTTCTTC. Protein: CASSQDNQGSFNEQFF.

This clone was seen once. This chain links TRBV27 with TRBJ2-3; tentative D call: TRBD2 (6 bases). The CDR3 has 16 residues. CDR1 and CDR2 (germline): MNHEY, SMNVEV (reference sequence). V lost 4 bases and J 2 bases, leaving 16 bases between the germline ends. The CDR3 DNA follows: TGTGCCAGCAGTTCGTTTGGGGGAGGTAACACAGATACGCAGTATTTT. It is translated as CASSSFGGGNTDTQYF.

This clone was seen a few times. The CDR3 region is CASSQDTRQAVYGYTF. The DNA for the CDR3 is TGTGCCAGCAGCCAAGATACCAGGCAGGCGGTGTATGGCTACACCTTC. This chain joins TRBV14 and TRBJ1-2, with D unclear. Trimming pared 0 bases from V and 5 bases from J, leaving 16 bases between. This CDR3 contains 16 residues. Germline CDR1 SGHDN, CDR2 FVKESK.

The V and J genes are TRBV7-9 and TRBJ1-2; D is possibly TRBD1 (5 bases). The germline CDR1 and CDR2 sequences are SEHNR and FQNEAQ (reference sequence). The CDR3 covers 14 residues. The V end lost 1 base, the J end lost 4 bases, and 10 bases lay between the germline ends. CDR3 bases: TGTGCCAGCAGCTTAGTAGGTCAGGGCTATGGCTACACCTTC. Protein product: CASSLVGQGYGYTF.

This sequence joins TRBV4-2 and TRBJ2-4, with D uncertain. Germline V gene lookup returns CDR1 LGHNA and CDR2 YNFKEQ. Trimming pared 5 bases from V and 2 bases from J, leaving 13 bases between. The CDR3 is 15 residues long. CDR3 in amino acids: CASSTLDSPKNIQYF. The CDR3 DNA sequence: TGTGCCAGCAGCACGCTTGACTCACCCAAAAACATTCAGTACTTC.

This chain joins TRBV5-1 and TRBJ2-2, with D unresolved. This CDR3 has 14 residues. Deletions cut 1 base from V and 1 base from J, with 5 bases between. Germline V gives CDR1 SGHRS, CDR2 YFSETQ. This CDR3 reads CASSLRQNTGELFF. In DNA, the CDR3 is TGCGCCAGCAGCTTGAGGCAGAACACCGGGGAGCTGTTTTTT.

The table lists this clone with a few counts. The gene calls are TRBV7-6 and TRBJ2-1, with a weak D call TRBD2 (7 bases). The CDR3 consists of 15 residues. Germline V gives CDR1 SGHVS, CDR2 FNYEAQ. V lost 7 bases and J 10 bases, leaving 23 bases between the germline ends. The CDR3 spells CASTLGGGLDAEQFF. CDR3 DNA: TGTGCCAGCACCCTGGGCGGGGGCCTCGATGCGGAGCAGTTCTTC.

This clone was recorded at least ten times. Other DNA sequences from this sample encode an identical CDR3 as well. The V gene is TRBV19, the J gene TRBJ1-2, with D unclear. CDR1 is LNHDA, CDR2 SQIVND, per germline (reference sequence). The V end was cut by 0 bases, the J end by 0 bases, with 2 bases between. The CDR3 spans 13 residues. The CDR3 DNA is TGTGCCAGTAGTATAGACTCTAACTATGGCTACACCTTC. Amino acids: CASSIDSNYGYTF.

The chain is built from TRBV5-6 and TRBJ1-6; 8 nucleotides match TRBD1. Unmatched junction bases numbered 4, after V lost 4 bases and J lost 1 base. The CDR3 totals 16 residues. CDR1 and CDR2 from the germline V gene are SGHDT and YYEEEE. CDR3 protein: CASSTGQGSYNSPLHF. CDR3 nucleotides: TGTGCCAGCAGCACCGGACAGGGATCCTATAATTCACCCCTCCACTTT.

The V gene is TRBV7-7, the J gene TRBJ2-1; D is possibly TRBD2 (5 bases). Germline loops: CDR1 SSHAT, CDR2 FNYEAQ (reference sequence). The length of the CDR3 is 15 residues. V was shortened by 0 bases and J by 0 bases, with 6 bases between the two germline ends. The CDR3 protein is CASSLAGASYNEQFF. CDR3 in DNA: TGTGCCAGCAGCTTAGCGGGAGCCTCCTACAATGAGCAGTTCTTC.

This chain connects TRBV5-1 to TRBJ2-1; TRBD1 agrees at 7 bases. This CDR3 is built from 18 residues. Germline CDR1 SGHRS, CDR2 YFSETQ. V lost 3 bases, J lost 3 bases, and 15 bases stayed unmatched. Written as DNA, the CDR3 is TGCGCCAGCAGCTCAACCCCTCCCCGGCGACAGGGCTACAATGAGCAGTTCTTC. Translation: CASSSTPPRRQGYNEQFF.

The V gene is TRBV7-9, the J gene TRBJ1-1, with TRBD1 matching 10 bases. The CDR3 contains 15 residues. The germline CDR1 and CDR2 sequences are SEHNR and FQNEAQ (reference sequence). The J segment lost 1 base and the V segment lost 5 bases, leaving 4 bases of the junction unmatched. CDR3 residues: CASSLGTGENTEAFF. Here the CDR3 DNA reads TGTGCCAGCAGCCTCGGGACAGGGGAGAACACTGAAGCTTTCTTT.

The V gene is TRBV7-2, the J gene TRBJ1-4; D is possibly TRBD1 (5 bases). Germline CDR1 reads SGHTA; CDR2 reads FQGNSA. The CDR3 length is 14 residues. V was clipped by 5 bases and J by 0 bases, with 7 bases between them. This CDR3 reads CASSLQATNEKLFF. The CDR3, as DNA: TGTGCCAGCAGCCTACAGGCAACTAATGAAAAACTGTTTTTT.

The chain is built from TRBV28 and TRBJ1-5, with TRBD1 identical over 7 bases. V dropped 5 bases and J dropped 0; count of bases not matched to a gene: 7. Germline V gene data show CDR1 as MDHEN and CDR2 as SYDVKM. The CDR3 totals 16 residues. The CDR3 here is CASSPPWTGSNQPQHF. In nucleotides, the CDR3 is TGTGCCAGCAGTCCCCCGTGGACAGGTAGCAATCAGCCCCAGCATTTT.

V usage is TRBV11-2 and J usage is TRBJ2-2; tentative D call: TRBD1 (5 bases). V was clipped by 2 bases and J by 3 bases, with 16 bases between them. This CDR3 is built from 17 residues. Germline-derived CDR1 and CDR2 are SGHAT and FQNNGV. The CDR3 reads CASSLPPSGIDTGELFF. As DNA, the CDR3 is TGTGCCAGCAGCTTACCACCCTCAGGGATCGACACCGGGGAGCTGTTTTTT. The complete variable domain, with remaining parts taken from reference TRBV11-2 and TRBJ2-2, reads EAGVAQSPRYKIIEKRQSVAFWCNPISGHATLYWYQQILGQGPKLLIQFQNNGVVDDSQLPKDRFSAERLKGVDSTLKIQPAKLEDSAVYLCASSLPPSGIDTGELFFGEGSRLTVL.